This TCR beta chain was identified during a study of T cells in Graves' hyperthyroidism and ophthalmopathy. Study findings and constraints: The model predicted ophthalmopathy a median around 6 months before onset.

Patients counted as stable if ophthalmopathy did not develop within 18 months. Aged 18 to 65, the patients had hyperthyroidism that was newly diagnosed and had lasted under 2 months. As to this clonotype: As yet, its antigen is unknown.

RNA transcripts gave rise to amplified TCR beta CDR3 regions. The primer set for the first-round RT-PCR of the TCR CDR3 was HTBI. One entry per CDR3 protein results from TCRdb running MiXCR on the multiplex PCR reads. The sample carries 350,000 to 500,000 distinct CDR3 sequences, approximately 15% recorded once. Sequenced: blood. The TCR originated in a woman younger than 35 with Graves' hyperthyroidism.

The CDR3 sequence: CASSSQGGEVYIQYF. The CDR3 DNA sequence: TGTGCCAGCAGTTCACAGGGGGGCGAGGTTTACATTCAGTACTTC. This chain uses TRBV28 with TRBJ2-4, with 8 bases matching TRBD1. The CDR3 contains 15 residues. Trimming took 4 bases from V and 8 from J; bases not matched to a gene: 10. The germline V gene encodes CDR1 MDHEN and CDR2 SYDVKM.